The 2 T cell receptor beta chains listed next were all sequenced from one sample in a study of T cell responses to AZD1222 COVID-19 vaccine. Profiled with immunoSEQ multiplex PCR; TCRdb holds only in-frame clones, not every one. The sample includes around 120,000 clones, around 92% of them seen just once. The sample consisted of peripheral blood, taken on day 0 of AZD1222 vaccination. Every receptor here comes from an adult in good health.

This clone was seen a few times. The CDR3 reads CASSLTYTTYEQYF. Written as DNA, the CDR3 is TGTGCCAGCAGTTTGACCTATACGACCTACGAGCAGTACTTC. The rearrangement uses TRBV28 and TRBJ2-7; D gene ambiguous. The germline V gene encodes CDR1 MDHEN and CDR2 SYDVKM. The CDR3 is 14 amino acids. V gave up 3 bases and J gave up 2 bases, with 11 bases separating them.

The rearrangement uses TRBV21-1 and TRBJ1-5; the table's D call, TRBD1, has no DNA check behind it. TRBV21-1 is marked as a pseudogene. The CDR3 has 18 residues. The CDR3 reads CASSKDLRAGVGNQPQHF. DNA of the CDR3: TGTGCCAGCAGCAAAGATTTGCGGGCAGGGGTAGGCAATCAGCCCCAGCATTTT.